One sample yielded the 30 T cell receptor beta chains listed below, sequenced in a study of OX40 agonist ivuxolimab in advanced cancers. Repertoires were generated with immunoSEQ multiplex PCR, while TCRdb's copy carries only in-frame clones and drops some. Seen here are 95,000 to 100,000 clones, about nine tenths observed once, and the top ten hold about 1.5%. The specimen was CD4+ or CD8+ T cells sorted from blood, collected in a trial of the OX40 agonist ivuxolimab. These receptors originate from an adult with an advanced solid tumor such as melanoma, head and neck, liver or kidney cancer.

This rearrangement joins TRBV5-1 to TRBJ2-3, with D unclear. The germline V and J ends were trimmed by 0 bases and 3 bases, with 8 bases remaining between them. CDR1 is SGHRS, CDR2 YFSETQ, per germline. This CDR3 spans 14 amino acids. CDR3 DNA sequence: TGCGCCAGCAGCTTGGAGGATTTTACAGATACGCAGTATTTT. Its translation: CASSLEDFTDTQYF. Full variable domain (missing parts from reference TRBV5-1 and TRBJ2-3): KAGVTQTPRYLIKTRGQQVTLSCSPISGHRSVSWYQQTPGQGLQFLFEYFSETQRNKGNFPGRFSGRQFSNSRSEMNVSTLELGDSALYLCASSLEDFTDTQYFGPGTRLTVL.

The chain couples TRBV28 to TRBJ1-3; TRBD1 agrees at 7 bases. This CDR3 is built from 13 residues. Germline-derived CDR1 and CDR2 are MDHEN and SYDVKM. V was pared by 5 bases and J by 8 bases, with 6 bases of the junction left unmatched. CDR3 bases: TGTGCCAGCAGTGACAGGGCCGACTACACCATATATTTT. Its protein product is CASSDRADYTIYF.

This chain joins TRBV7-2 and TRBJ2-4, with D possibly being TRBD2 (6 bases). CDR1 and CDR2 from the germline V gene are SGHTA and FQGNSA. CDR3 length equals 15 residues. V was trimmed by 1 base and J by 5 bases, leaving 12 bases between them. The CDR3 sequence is CASSLEAGVENIQYF. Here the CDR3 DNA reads TGTGCCAGCAGCTTAGAAGCGGGTGTCGAAAACATTCAGTACTTC.

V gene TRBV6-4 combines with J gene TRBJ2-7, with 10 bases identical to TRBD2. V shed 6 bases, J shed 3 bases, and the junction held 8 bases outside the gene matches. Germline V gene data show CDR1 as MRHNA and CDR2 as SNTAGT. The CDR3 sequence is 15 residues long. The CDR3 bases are TGTGCCAGCAGGGGATCGGGACTAGCGCACTACGAGCAGTACTTC. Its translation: CASRGSGLAHYEQYF.

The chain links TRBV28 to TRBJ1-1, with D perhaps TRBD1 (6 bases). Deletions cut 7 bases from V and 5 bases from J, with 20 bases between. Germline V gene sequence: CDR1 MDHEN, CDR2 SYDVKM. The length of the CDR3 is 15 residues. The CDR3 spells CASTISTGARTEAFF. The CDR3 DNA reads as TGTGCCAGCACCATTTCCACGGGGGCAAGGACTGAAGCTTTCTTT.

The CDR3 protein is CASSRVGTRSYEQYF. Here the CDR3 DNA reads TGTGCCAGCTCACGGGTCGGAACTCGCTCCTACGAGCAGTACTTC. The chain carries TRBV18 and TRBJ2-7; no firm D call. Germline V gives CDR1 KGHSH, CDR2 LQKENI. The CDR3 is 15 residues long. Trimming stripped 4 bases from V and 0 bases from J, with 13 bases between. Full variable domain (outside the CDR3, taken from reference TRBV18 and TRBJ2-7): NAGVMQNPRHLVRRRGQEARLRCSPMKGHSHVYWYRQLPEEGLKFMVYLQKENIIDESGMPKERFSAEFPKEGPSILRIQQVVRGDSAAYFCASSRVGTRSYEQYFGPGTRLTVT.

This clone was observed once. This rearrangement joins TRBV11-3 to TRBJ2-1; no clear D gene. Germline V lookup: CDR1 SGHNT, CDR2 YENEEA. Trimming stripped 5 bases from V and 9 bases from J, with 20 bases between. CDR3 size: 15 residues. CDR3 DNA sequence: TGTGCCAGCAGCCCCCGGAGAGGCGAGTTTGTTGAGCAGTTCTTC. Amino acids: CASSPRRGEFVEQFF.

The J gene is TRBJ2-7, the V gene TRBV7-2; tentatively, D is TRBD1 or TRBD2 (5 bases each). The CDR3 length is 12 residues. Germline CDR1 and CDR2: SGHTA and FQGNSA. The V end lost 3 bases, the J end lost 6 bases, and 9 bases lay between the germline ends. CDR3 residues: CASSFVRGEQYF. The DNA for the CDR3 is TGTGCCAGCAGCTTTGTGAGGGGCGAGCAGTACTTC.

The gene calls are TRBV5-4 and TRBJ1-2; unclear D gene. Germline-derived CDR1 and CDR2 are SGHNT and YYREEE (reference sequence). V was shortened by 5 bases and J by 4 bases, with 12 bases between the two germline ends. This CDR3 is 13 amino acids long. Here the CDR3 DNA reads TGTGCCAGCAGGCAAATCACGGCCTATGGCTACACCTTC. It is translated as CASRQITAYGYTF. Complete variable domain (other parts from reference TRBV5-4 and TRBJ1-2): ETGVTQSPTHLIKTRGQQVTLRCSSQSGHNTVSWYQQALGQGPQFIFQYYREEENGRGNFPPRFSGLQFPNYSSELNVNALELDDSALYLCASRQITAYGYTFGSGTRLTVV.

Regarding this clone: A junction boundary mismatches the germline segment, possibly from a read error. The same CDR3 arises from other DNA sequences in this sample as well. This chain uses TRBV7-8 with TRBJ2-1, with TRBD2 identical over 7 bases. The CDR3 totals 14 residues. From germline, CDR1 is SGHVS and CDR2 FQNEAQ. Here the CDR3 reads CASSLALAMVEQFF. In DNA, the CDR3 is TGTGCCAGTAGCTTAGCACTAGCGATGGTTGAGCAGTTCTTC.

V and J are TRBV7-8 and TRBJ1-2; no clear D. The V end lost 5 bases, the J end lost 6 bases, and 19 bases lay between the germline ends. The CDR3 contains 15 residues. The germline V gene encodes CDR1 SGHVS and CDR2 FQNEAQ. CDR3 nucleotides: TGTGCCAGCAGCCCCCCAAGACGCGGGTTTGATGGCTACACCTTC. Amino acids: CASSPPRRGFDGYTF.

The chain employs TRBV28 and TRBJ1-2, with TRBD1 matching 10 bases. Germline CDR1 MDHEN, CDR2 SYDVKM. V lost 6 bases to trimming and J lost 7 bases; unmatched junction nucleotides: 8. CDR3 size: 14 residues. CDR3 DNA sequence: TGTGCCAGCAGCCCCGGGACAGGGGTAGGTGGCTACACCTTC. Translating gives CASSPGTGVGGYTF.

CDR3 loop: CASSTAGQGYYGYTF. The CDR3 DNA sequence: TGTGCCAGTAGTACGGCGGGACAGGGCTACTATGGCTACACCTTC. V and J are TRBV19 and TRBJ1-2; TRBD1 matches 9 bases. Germline V lookup: CDR1 LNHDA, CDR2 SQIVND (reference sequence). This CDR3 has 15 residues. With 4 bases clipped from V and 3 bases from J, the junction kept 6 bases outside the gene matches.

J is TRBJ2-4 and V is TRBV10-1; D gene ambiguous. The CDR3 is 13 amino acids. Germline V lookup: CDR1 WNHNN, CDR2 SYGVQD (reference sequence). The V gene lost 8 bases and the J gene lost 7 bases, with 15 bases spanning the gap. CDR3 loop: CASCSGVLNIQYF. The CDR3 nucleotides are TGCGCCAGCTGTTCTGGAGTTTTGAACATTCAGTACTTC.

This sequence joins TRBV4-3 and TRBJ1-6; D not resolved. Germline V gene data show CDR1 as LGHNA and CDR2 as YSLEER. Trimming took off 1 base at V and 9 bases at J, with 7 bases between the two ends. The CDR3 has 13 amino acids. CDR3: CASSQAEVSPLHF. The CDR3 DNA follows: TGCGCCAGCAGCCAAGCGGAGGTTTCACCCCTCCACTTT.

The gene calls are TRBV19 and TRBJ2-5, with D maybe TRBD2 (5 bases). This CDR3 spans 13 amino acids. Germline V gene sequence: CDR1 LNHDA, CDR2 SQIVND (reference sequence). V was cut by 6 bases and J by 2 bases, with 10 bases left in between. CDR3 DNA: TGTGCCAGTAGACTAGACGCTCAAGAGACCCAGTACTTC. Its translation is CASRLDAQETQYF.

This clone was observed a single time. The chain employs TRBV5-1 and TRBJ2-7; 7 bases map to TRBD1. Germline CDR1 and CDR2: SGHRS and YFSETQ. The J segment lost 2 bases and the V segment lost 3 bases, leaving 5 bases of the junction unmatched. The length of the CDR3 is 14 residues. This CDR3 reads CASSSSGQTYEQYF. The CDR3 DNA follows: TGCGCCAGCAGCTCGTCGGGACAGACCTACGAGCAGTACTTC.

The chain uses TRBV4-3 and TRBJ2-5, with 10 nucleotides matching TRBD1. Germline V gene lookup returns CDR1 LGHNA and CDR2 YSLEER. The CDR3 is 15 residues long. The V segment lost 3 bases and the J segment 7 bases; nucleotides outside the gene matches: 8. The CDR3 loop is CASSHDRGPERTQYF. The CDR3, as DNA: TGCGCCAGCAGCCACGACAGGGGGCCCGAGAGGACCCAGTACTTC.

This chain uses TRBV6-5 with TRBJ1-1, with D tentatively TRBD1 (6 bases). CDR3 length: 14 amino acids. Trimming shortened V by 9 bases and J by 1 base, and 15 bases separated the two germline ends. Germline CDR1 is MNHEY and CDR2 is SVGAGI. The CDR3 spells CASRGRGRNTEAFF. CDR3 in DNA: TGTGCCAGTAGGGGAAGGGGGAGGAACACTGAAGCTTTCTTT.

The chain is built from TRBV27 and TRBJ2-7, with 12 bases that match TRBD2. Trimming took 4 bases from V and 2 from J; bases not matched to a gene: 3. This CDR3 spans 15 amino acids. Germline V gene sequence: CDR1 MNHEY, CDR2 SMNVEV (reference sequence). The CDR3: CASSSRTSGAYEQYF. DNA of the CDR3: TGTGCCAGCAGTTCCAGGACTAGCGGGGCCTACGAGCAGTACTTC.

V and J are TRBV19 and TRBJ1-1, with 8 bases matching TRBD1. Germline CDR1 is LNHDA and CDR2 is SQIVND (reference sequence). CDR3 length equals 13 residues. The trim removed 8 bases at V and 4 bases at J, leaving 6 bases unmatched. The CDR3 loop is CASHGTGGTEAFF. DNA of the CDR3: TGTGCCAGTCACGGGACAGGAGGCACTGAAGCTTTCTTT.

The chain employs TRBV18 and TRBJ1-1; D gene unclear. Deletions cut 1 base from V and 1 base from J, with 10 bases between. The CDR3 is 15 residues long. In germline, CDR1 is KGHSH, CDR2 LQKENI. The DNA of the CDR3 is TGTGCCAGCTCACCACGGGGAGACCAGAACACTGAAGCTTTCTTT. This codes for CASSPRGDQNTEAFF.

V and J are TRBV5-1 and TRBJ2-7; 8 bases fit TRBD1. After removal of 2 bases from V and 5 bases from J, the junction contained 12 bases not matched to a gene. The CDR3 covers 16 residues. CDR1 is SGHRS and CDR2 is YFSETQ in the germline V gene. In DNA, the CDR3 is TGCGCCAGCAGCTTAGGAGTTTCTCAGGGGGCCCACGAGCAGTACTTC. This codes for CASSLGVSQGAHEQYF.

The CDR3 DNA is TGTGCCAGCAGACAGTCCCCCCACGAGCAGTACTTC. It specifies CASRQSPHEQYF. The J gene is TRBJ2-7, the V gene TRBV6-5; D gene uncertain. V lost 6 bases to trimming and J lost 5 bases, with 11 bases between them. The length of the CDR3 is 12 residues. Germline CDR1 and CDR2: MNHEY and SVGAGI.

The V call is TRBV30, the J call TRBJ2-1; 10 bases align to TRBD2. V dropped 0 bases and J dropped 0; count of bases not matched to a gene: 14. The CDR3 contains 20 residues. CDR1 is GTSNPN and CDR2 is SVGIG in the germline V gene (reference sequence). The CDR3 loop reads CAWSVRGVAGGSGSYNEQFF. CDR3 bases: TGTGCCTGGAGTGTACGCGGGGTAGCGGGAGGTTCGGGCTCCTACAATGAGCAGTTCTTC.

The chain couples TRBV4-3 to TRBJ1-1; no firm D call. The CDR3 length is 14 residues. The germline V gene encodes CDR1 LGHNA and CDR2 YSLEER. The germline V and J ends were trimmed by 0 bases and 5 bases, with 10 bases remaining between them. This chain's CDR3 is CASSQEVGWTEAFF. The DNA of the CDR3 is TGCGCCAGCAGCCAAGAGGTGGGGTGGACTGAAGCTTTCTTT.

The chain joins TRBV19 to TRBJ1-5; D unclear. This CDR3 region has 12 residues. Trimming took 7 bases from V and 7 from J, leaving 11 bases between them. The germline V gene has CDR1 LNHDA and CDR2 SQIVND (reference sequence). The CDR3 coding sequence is TGTGCCAGTACTGGGTGGAACCAGCCCCAGCATTTT. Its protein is CASTGWNQPQHF.

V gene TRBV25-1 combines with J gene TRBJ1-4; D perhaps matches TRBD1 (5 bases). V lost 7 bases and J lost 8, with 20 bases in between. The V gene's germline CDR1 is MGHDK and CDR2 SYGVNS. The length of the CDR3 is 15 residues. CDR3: CASTPSRGGWEKLFF. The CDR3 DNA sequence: TGTGCCAGCACCCCGTCGAGGGGTGGGTGGGAAAAACTGTTTTTT.

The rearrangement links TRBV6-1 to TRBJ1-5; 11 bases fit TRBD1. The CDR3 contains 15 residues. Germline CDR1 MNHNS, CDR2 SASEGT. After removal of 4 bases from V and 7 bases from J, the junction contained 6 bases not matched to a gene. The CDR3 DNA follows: TGTGCCAGCAGTGTTCAGGGGACAGGGGGACAGCCCCAGCATTTT. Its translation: CASSVQGTGGQPQHF.

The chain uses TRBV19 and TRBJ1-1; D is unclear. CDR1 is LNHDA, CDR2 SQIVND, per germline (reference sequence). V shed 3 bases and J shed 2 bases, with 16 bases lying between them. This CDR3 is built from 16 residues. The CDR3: CASSIGGRRKNTEAFF. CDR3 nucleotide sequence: TGTGCCAGTAGTATTGGAGGACGACGGAAAAACACTGAAGCTTTCTTT.